Described below is a single TCR beta chain sequence and its context. RNA transcripts were the template for amplifying TCR beta CDR3 regions. A first-round RT-PCR of the TCR CDR3 used the HTBI primer set. A single record per CDR3 protein comes from TCRdb applying MiXCR to the multiplex PCR reads. The sample lists fewer than 700,000 distinct CDR3 sequences, roughly 17% seen once, with roughly 15% in the top ten. The record originates from a study of T cells in Graves' hyperthyroidism and ophthalmopathy. Looked up from germline, CDR1 is MDHEN and CDR2 is SYDVKM. V lost 5 bases and J 1 base, leaving 11 bases between the germline ends. The CDR3 runs 14 residues. Diagnoses used clinical symptoms, serum thyroxine and TRAb, thyroid ultrasound and orbital computed tomography.

The TCR originated in a woman under 30 with Graves' ophthalmopathy. The chain has TRBV28 and TRBJ1-1; weak D call: TRBD1 (5 bases). The specimen was blood. The chain's CDR3 is CASSIPQENTEAFF. In nucleotides, the CDR3 is TGTGCCAGCAGTATACCACAGGAGAACACTGAAGCTTTCTTT.